This TCR beta chain was captured by sequencing in a study of blood T cell repertoires in COVID-19. The table lists this clone with a count of one. The CDR3 loop spans 13 amino acids. Germline V gives CDR1 MDHEN, CDR2 SYDVKM. Unmatched junction bases numbered 8, after V lost 6 bases and J lost 7 bases. The data were produced by immunoSEQ multiplex PCR, yet TCRdb's version contains in-frame clones alone and is incomplete. The table records 300,000 to 400,000 clones, roughly 90% of them present only once. The chain joins TRBV28 to TRBJ1-2, with 7 bases aligning to TRBD1. This clonotype originated in a man between 60 and 70 years old who had recovered from COVID-19. Sample: PBMCs or T cells enriched from blood (not recorded which). CDR3 coding DNA: TGTGCCAGCAGCAGACAGGGTATAAGTGGCTACACCTTC. Protein product: CASSRQGISGYTF.